The entry below describes one T cell receptor beta chain. Looked up from germline, CDR1 is SGDLS and CDR2 is YYNGEE. Trimming left V 3 bases short and J 7 bases short, with 19 bases between. This CDR3 has 16 amino acids. This record comes from a study of blood T cell repertoires in COVID-19. Assay used: immunoSEQ multiplex PCR; TCRdb lists only in-frame clones, some missing. The table shows roughly 67,000 clones, with approximately 86% occurring only once. This sequence was found in a man aged 50-59 years with acute or convalescent COVID-19. The material sequenced was peripheral blood. This chain connects TRBV9 to TRBJ1-4; D is perhaps TRBD1 (6 bases). The CDR3 DNA follows: TGTGCCAGCAGCGACGACAGGAAGGATGGCGGTGAAAAACTGTTTTTT. Translated, it gives CASSDDRKDGGEKLFF.